This T cell receptor (beta chain) came from a study of blood T cell repertoires in COVID-19. The CDR3 loop spans 13 amino acids. V lost 5 bases, J lost 4 bases, and 12 bases lay in between. Germline CDR1 is LNHNV and CDR2 is YYDKDF (reference sequence). TCRdb keeps only in-frame clones here, not all; method: immunoSEQ multiplex PCR. The sample lists tens of thousands of clones; 75% to 90% were seen once. What was sequenced was peripheral blood. This rearrangement joins TRBV15 to TRBJ2-7; possible D gene TRBD1, 6 bases. The source of this sequence is a woman aged 45-65 years with active or convalescent COVID-19. The CDR3 bases are TGTGCCACCAGCGGGACACGGACATACGAGCAGTACTTC. Translated, it gives CATSGTRTYEQYF. Full variable domain (remainder filled in from reference TRBV15 and TRBJ2-7): DAMVIQNPRYQVTQFGKPVTLSCSQTLNHNVMYWYQQKSSQAPKLLFHYYDKDFNNEADTPDNFQSRRPNTSFCFLDIRSPGLGDTAMYLCATSGTRTYEQYFGPGTRLTVT.